The rows below give T cell receptor beta chains drawn from one sample of a study of T cells in localized non-small cell lung cancer. The protocol was immunoSEQ multiplex PCR, while the TCRdb copy is restricted to in-frame clones and leaves out a portion. Of thousands of clones in the sample, approximately 30% were seen once. The source material was lung tumor tissue, sampled before any cancer treatment. The receptors come from a woman aged 35-75 years with stage II squamous cell lung carcinoma. Both conserved end residues are part of each CDR3. The D gene is left open where the match is weak. Clone size is given for some rows only: seen once, a few or many times, or a class if the clone is expanded.

J: TRBJ2-3
V: TRBV6-8
D: -
size: -
CDR3: CASSFYSTTDTQYF
DNA: TGTGCCAGCAGTTTTTATTCTACGACAGATACGCAGTATTTT

J: TRBJ1-4
V: TRBV28
D: TRBD1
size: -
CDR3: CASCFSGTGLTKLFF
DNA: TGTGCCAGCTGCTTCTCCGGGACAGGGTTGACAAAACTGTTTTTT

J: TRBJ1-6
V: TRBV6-8
D: -
size: medium-sized
CDR3: CASRPGASNNSPLHF
DNA: TGTGCCAGCAGGCCCGGGGCCTCCAATAATTCACCCCTCCACTTT

J: TRBJ1-2
V: TRBV28
D: TRBD1
size: medium-sized
CDR3: CASSPGTGIYGYTF
DNA: TGTGCCAGCAGTCCCGGGACAGGGATATATGGCTACACCTTC

J: TRBJ2-7
V: TRBV6-8
D: TRBD1
size: few
CDR3: CAISRQGPYEQYF
DNA: TGTGCCATCAGTAGACAGGGGCCCTACGAGCAGTACTTC

J: TRBJ2-1
V: TRBV29-1
D: -
size: -
CDR3: CSVDPGGRGWGEQFF
DNA: TGCAGCGTTGATCCCGGGGGCCGGGGATGGGGTGAGCAGTTCTTC

J: TRBJ1-1
V: TRBV30
D: -
size: few
CDR3: CAWNRVQGTEAFF
DNA: TGTGCCTGGAACAGGGTTCAGGGCACTGAAGCTTTCTTT

J: TRBJ2-2
V: TRBV6-8
D: TRBD2
size: -
CDR3: CASSWGAGRATGELFF
DNA: TGTGCCAGCAGTTGGGGGGCCGGGAGGGCAACCGGGGAGCTGTTTTTT

J: TRBJ1-2
V: TRBV6-8
D: -
size: medium-sized
CDR3: CAVRDMIYGYTF
DNA: TGTGCCGTCAGGGATATGATCTATGGCTACACCTTC

J: TRBJ1-5
V: TRBV6-1
D: -
size: -
CDR3: CASSEARNQPQHF
DNA: TGTGCCAGCAGTGAAGCTCGCAATCAGCCCCAGCATTTT

J: TRBJ2-5
V: TRBV6-1
D: -
size: -
CDR3: CASSEASGVVETQYF
DNA: TGTGCCAGCAGTGAAGCCTCAGGGGTAGTAGAGACCCAGTACTTC

J: TRBJ2-3
V: TRBV30
D: TRBD2
size: few
CDR3: CAWSFQLAATDTQYF
DNA: TGTGCCTGGAGTTTTCAACTAGCGGCCACAGATACGCAGTATTTT

J: TRBJ2-7
V: TRBV5-1
D: TRBD2
size: -
CDR3: CASSLGVSGSYEQYF
DNA: TGCGCCAGCAGCTTGGGAGTTAGCGGGAGCTACGAGCAGTACTTC

J: TRBJ2-7
V: TRBV6-8
D: -
size: -
CDR3: CASRNTGPHEQYF
DNA: TGTGCCAGCAGAAACACAGGGCCACACGAGCAGTACTTC

J: TRBJ1-5
V: TRBV30
D: TRBD1
size: -
CDR3: CAWRQTGAGGNQPQHF
DNA: TGTGCCTGGAGACAGACAGGGGCTGGGGGCAATCAGCCCCAGCATTTT

J: TRBJ1-5
V: TRBV28
D: -
size: few
CDR3: CASSFPGTTYSNQPQHF
DNA: TGTGCCAGCAGTTTTCCCGGGACAACTTATAGCAATCAGCCCCAGCATTTT

J: TRBJ2-7
V: TRBV19
D: -
size: -
CDR3: CASSIVGRYEQYF
DNA: TGTGCCAGTAGTATAGTGGGCCGCTACGAGCAGTACTTC

J: TRBJ1-1
V: TRBV29-1
D: TRBD1
size: -
CDR3: CSVETGGDTEAFF
DNA: TGCAGCGTCGAGACAGGGGGGGACACTGAAGCTTTCTTT

J: TRBJ1-2
V: TRBV6-1
D: TRBD1
size: many
CDR3: CASSEAGSGGNYGYTF
DNA: TGTGCCAGCAGTGAAGCTGGCTCAGGGGGCAACTATGGCTACACCTTC

J: TRBJ2-1
V: TRBV14
D: -
size: -
CDR3: CASSQVIGPNEQFF
DNA: TGTGCCAGCAGCCAAGTAATTGGACCCAATGAGCAGTTCTTC

J: TRBJ2-6
V: TRBV15
D: -
size: few
CDR3: CATSRMDGWANVLTF
DNA: TGTGCCACCAGCAGGATGGACGGCTGGGCCAACGTCCTGACTTTC

J: TRBJ2-1
V: TRBV4-1
D: TRBD2
size: -
CDR3: CASTRTSGVYNEQFF
DNA: TGCGCCAGCACCCGGACTAGCGGGGTCTACAATGAGCAGTTCTTC

J: TRBJ2-7
V: TRBV6-8
D: TRBD1
size: medium-sized
CDR3: CASSSPGQGHYEQYF
DNA: TGTGCCAGCAGTTCCCCGGGACAGGGCCACTACGAGCAGTACTTC

J: TRBJ1-1
V: TRBV11-3
D: TRBD1
size: -
CDR3: CASSNRDRGRNTEAFF
DNA: TGTGCCAGCAGCAACCGGGACAGGGGGCGGAACACTGAAGCTTTCTTT

J: TRBJ2-5
V: TRBV5-1
D: -
size: few
CDR3: CASSLESAQETQYF
DNA: TGCGCCAGCAGCTTGGAATCTGCGCAAGAGACCCAGTACTTC

J: TRBJ2-7
V: TRBV28
D: -
size: few
CDR3: CASSLDSSYEQYF
DNA: TGTGCCAGCAGTTTAGATAGCTCCTACGAGCAGTACTTC

J: TRBJ1-1
V: TRBV15
D: TRBD1
size: -
CDR3: CATSRDRGKNTEAFF
DNA: TGTGCCACCAGCAGGGACAGGGGGAAGAACACTGAAGCTTTCTTT

J: TRBJ2-1
V: TRBV15
D: TRBD2
size: few
CDR3: CATSRDSGSPYNEQFF
DNA: TGTGCCACCAGCAGAGATAGCGGGAGCCCCTACAATGAGCAGTTCTTC

J: TRBJ1-4
V: TRBV9
D: -
size: large
CDR3: CASSVAYREGEKLFF
DNA: TGTGCCAGCAGCGTAGCTTACAGGGAAGGCGAAAAACTGTTTTTT

J: TRBJ2-1
V: TRBV19
D: TRBD2
size: -
CDR3: CASSISSGVYNEQFF
DNA: TGTGCCAGTAGTATTTCTAGCGGGGTGTACAATGAGCAGTTCTTC

J: TRBJ2-3
V: TRBV11-1
D: -
size: many
CDR3: CASTDSPGTSTDTQYF
DNA: TGTGCCAGCACCGATTCCCCCGGGACTAGCACAGATACGCAGTATTTT

J: TRBJ1-4
V: TRBV6-8
D: -
size: few
CDR3: CASSPRLGEKLFF
DNA: TGTGCCAGCAGTCCACGTCTTGGTGAAAAACTGTTTTTT

J: TRBJ2-1
V: TRBV6-8
D: -
size: -
CDR3: CASSYSGYYNEQFF
DNA: TGTGCCAGCAGTTACTCGGGGTACTACAATGAGCAGTTCTTC

J: TRBJ1-2
V: TRBV9
D: -
size: -
CDR3: CATIQGASYGYTF
DNA: TGTGCCACCATACAGGGCGCGTCCTATGGCTACACCTTC

J: TRBJ2-4
V: TRBV9
D: -
size: medium-sized
CDR3: CASSVASEDIQYF
DNA: TGTGCCAGCAGCGTAGCGTCCGAGGACATTCAGTACTTC

J: TRBJ2-2
V: TRBV28
D: TRBD1
size: few
CDR3: CASSKQGKAGELFF
DNA: TGTGCCAGCAGTAAACAGGGGAAGGCCGGGGAGCTGTTTTTT

J: TRBJ2-2
V: TRBV6-8
D: -
size: -
CDR3: CASSVPDGTGELFF
DNA: TGTGCCAGCAGTGTACCCGACGGGACCGGGGAGCTGTTTTTT

J: TRBJ1-5
V: TRBV9
D: TRBD1
size: few
CDR3: CASEQGAGQPQHF
DNA: TGTGCCAGTGAACAGGGGGCGGGTCAGCCCCAGCATTTT

J: TRBJ2-2
V: TRBV12-2
D: -
size: -
CDR3: CATWPGLAGEGELFF
DNA: TGTGCGACCTGGCCGGGACTAGCGGGAGAGGGGGAGCTGTTTTTT

J: TRBJ2-1
V: TRBV15
D: TRBD2
size: -
CDR3: CATSRVKVAGGGEQFF
DNA: TGTGCCACCAGCAGAGTCAAGGTAGCGGGAGGGGGTGAGCAGTTCTTC

J: TRBJ1-5
V: TRBV6-8
D: -
size: few
CDR3: CASSSRGNQPQHF
DNA: TGTGCCAGCAGTAGTCGGGGCAATCAGCCCCAGCATTTT